This T cell receptor (beta chain) was sequenced for a study of brain T cells in children with intractable seizures. Study conclusions and caveats: Pre- and post-surgery blood differed in depth, so pre-surgery absences may be undersampling.

Points on this clone: Its antigen remains unidentified.

Time point given: blood from clinic visit 5 months post-surgery; TSC patient then seizure free. Only cases whose brain tissue showed the highest T cell transcript signatures were sequenced. Some clones are missing from TCRdb's copy, which holds only in-frame ones; the method was immunoSEQ multiplex PCR. The data show hundreds of thousands of clones, approximately 93% seen once. Germline V CDR1 and CDR2: MRHNA, SNTAGT. This CDR3 is built from 15 residues. V shed 7 bases and J 0 bases; nucleotides not matched to a gene: 9. This sequence joins TRBV6-4 and TRBJ2-7, with 7 bases matching TRBD2. The sequencing used peripheral blood, collected 5 to 6 months after surgery. This sequence was found in a boy under two years old with tuberous sclerosis and intractable seizures. The CDR3 sequence is CASTILADHSYEQYF. In nucleotides, the CDR3 is TGTGCCAGCACGATTCTAGCGGATCACTCCTACGAGCAGTACTTC.